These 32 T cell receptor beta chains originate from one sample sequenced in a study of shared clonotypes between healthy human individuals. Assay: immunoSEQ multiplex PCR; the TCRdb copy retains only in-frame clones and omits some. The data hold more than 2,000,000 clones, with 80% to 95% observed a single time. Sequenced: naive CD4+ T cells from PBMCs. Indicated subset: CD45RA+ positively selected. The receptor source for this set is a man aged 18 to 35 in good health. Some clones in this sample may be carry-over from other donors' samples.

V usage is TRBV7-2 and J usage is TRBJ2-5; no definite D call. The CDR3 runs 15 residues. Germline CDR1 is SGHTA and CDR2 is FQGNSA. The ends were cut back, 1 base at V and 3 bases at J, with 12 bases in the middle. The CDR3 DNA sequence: TGTGCCAGCAGCTTAGGTTTGCCCGTAGAAGAGACCCAGTACTTC. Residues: CASSLGLPVEETQYF.

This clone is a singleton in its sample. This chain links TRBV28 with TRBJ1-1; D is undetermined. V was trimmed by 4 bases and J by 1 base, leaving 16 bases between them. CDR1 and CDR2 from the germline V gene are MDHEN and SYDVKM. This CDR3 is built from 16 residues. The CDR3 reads CASSSIPGSGNTEAFF. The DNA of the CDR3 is TGTGCCAGCAGTTCCATCCCGGGCAGTGGGAACACTGAAGCTTTCTTT.

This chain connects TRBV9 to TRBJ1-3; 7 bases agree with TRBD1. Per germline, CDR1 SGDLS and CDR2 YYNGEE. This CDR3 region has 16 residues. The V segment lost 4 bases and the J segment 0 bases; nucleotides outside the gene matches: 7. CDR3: CASSQGGGRSGNTIYF. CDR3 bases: TGTGCCAGCAGCCAAGGGGGCGGCCGCTCTGGAAACACCATATATTTT.

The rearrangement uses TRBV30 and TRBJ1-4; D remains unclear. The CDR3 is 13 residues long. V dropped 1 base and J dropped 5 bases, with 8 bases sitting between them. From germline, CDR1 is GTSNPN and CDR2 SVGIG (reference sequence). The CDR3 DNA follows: TGTGCCTGGAGTGACCCGATAAATGAAAAACTGTTTTTT. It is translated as CAWSDPINEKLFF.

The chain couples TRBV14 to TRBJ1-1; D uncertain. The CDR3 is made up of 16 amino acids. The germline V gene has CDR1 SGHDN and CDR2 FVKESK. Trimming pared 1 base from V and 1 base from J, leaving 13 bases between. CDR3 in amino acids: CASSQVFASSNTEAFF. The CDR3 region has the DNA TGTGCCAGCAGCCAAGTTTTCGCGTCGTCGAACACTGAAGCTTTCTTT.

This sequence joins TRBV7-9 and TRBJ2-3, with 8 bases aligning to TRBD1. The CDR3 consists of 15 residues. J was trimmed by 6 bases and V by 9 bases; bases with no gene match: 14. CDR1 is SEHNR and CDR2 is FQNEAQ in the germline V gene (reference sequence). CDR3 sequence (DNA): TGTGCCAGTGGGATGGGACAGGCAAGAAAGGATACGCAGTATTTT. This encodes CASGMGQARKDTQYF. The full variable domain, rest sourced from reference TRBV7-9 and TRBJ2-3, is DTGVSQNPRHKITKRGQNVTFRCDPISEHNRLYWYRQTLGQGPEFLTYFQNEAQLEKSRLLSDRFSAERPKGSFSTLEIQRTEQGDSAMYLCASGMGQARKDTQYFGPGTRLTVL.

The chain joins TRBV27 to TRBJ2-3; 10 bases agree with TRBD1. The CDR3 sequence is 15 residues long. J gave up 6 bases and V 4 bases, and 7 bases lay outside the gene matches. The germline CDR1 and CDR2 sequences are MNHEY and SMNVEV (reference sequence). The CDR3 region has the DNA TGTGCCAGCAGTTCGACAGGGGGCGGCTTTGATACGCAGTATTTT. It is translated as CASSSTGGGFDTQYF.

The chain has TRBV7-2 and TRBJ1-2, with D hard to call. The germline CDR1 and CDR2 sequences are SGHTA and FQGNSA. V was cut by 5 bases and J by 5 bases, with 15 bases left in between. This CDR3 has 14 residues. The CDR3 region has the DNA TGTGCCAGCAGCCCGAGGGCTTCAGAGTATGGCTACACCTTC. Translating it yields CASSPRASEYGYTF.

CDR3 sequence (DNA): TGTGCCGGAACAGGGGAAAAACAGCCCCAGCATTTT. This sequence encodes CAGTGEKQPQHF. J is TRBJ1-5 and V is TRBV27; 7 bases agree with TRBD1. This CDR3 spans 12 amino acids. The V segment lost 11 bases and the J segment 7 bases; nucleotides outside the gene matches: 8. Germline assignment: CDR1 MNHEY and CDR2 SMNVEV (reference sequence).

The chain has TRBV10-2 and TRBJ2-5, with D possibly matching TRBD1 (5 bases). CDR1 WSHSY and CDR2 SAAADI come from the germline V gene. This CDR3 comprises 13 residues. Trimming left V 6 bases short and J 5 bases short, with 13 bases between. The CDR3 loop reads CASSLREGETQYF. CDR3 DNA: TGCGCCAGCAGCCTCAGGGAAGGGGAGACCCAGTACTTC.

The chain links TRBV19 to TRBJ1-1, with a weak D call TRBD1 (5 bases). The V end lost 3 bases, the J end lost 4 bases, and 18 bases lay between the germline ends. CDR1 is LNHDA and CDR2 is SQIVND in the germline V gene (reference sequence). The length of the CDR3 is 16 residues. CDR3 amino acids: CASSIAAGAGGTEAFF. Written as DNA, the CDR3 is TGTGCCAGTAGTATCGCGGCGGGCGCGGGGGGCACTGAAGCTTTCTTT. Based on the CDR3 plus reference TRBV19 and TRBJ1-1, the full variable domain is DGGITQSPKYLFRKEGQNVTLSCEQNLNHDAMYWYRQDPGQGLRLIYYSQIVNDFQKGDIAEGYSVSREKKESFPLTVTSAQKNPTAFYLCASSIAAGAGGTEAFFGQGTRLTVV.

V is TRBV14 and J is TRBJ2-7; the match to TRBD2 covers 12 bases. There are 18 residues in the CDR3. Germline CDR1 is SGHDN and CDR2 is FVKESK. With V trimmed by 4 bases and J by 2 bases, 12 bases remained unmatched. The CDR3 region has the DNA TGTGCCAGCAGCCCATTGGGGACTAGCGGGCGCGTCACCTACGAGCAGTACTTC. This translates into CASSPLGTSGRVTYEQYF.

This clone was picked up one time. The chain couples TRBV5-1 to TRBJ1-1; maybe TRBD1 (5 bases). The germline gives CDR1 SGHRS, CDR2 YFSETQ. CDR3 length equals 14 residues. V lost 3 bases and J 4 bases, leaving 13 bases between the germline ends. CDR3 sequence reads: CASSWGSSGTEAFF. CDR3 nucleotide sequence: TGCGCCAGCAGCTGGGGCTCCAGTGGCACTGAAGCTTTCTTT.

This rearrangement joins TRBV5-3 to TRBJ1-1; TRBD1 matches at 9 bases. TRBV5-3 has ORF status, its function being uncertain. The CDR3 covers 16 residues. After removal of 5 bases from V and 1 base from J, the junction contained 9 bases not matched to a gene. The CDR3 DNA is TGTGCCAGAAGTCCACAGGGGGCCCCCCAGAACACTGAAGCTTTCTTT. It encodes CARSPQGAPQNTEAFF.

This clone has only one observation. The CDR3, as DNA: TGTGCCAGCAGCCCGGGACTCACAACTTCCTACGAGCAGTACTTC. Amino acids: CASSPGLTTSYEQYF. V gene TRBV5-6 combines with J gene TRBJ2-7; weak D call: TRBD2 (6 bases). The CDR3 is 15 residues long. Trimming shortened V by 4 bases and J by 1 base, and 15 bases separated the two germline ends. Germline V CDR1 and CDR2: SGHDT, YYEEEE.

The CDR3, as DNA: TGTGCCAGCAGCGCCCTTAGCTACAATGAGCAGTTCTTC. Protein sequence: CASSALSYNEQFF. The chain recombines TRBV9 with TRBJ2-1; no reliable D call. The length of the CDR3 is 13 residues. The germline V gene has CDR1 SGDLS and CDR2 YYNGEE. The V end was cut by 3 bases, the J end by 3 bases, with 7 bases between.

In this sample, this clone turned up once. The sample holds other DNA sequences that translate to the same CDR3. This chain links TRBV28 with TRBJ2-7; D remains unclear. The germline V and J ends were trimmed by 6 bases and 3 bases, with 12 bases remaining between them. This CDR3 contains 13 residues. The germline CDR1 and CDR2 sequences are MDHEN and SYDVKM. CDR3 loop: CASRTGRSYEQYF. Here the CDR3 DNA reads TGTGCCAGCAGGACCGGCAGAAGCTACGAGCAGTACTTC. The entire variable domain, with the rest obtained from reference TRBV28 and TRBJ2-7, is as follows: DVKVTQSSRYLVKRTGEKVFLECVQDMDHENMFWYRQDPGLGLRLIYFSYDVKMKEKGDIPEGYSVSREKKERFSLILESASTNQTSMYLCASRTGRSYEQYFGPGTRLTVT.

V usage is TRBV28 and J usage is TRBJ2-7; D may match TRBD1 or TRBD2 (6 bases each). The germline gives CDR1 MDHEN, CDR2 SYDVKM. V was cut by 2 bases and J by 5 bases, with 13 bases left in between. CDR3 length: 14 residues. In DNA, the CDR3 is TGTGCCAGCAGTTTAAGGAGGGGGACCCACGAGCAGTACTTC. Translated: CASSLRRGTHEQYF.

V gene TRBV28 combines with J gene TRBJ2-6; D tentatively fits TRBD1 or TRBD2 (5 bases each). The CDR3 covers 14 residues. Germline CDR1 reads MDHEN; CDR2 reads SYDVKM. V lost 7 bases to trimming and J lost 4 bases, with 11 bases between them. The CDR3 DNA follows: TGTGCCAGCACCGGGACCACCGGGGCCAACGTCCTGACTTTC. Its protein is CASTGTTGANVLTF.

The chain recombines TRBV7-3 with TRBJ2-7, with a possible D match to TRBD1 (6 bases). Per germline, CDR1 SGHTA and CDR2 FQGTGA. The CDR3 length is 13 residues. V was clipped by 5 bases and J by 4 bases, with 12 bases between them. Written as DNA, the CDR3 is TGTGCCAGCAGCAAAAAGGACAGTTACGAGCAGTACTTC. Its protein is CASSKKDSYEQYF.

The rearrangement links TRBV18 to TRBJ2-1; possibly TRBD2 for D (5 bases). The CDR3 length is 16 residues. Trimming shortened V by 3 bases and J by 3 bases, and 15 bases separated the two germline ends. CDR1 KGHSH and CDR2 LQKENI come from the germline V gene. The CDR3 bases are TGTGCCAGCTCACCGACCGGGATACCGTACTACAATGAGCAGTTCTTC. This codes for CASSPTGIPYYNEQFF.

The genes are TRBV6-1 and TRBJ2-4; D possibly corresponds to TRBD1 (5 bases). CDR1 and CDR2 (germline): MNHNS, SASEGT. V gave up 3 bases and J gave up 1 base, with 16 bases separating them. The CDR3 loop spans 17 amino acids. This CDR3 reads CASSETTAQQAKNIQYF. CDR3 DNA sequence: TGTGCCAGCAGTGAGACGACAGCGCAGCAGGCCAAAAACATTCAGTACTTC.

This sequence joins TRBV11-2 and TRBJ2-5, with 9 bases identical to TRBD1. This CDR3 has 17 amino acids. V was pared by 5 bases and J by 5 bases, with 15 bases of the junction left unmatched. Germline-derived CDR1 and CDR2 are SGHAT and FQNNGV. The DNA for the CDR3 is TGTGCCAGCAGCCCAGCTGGGTACAGGGGGCTAAGGGAGACCCAGTACTTC. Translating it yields CASSPAGYRGLRETQYF.

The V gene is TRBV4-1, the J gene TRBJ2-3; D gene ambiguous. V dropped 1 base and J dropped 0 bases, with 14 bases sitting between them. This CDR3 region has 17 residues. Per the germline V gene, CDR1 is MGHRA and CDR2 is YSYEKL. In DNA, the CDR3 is TGCGCCAGCAGCCAAGGGCCCCTCGGTGCTAGCACAGATACGCAGTATTTT. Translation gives CASSQGPLGASTDTQYF.

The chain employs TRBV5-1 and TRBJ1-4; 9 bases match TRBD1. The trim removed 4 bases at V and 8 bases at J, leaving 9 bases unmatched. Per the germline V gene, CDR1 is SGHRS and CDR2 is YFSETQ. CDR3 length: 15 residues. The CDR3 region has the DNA TGCGCCAGCAGCGAGGACAGGGGCCTGAGCGAAAAACTGTTTTTT. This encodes CASSEDRGLSEKLFF.

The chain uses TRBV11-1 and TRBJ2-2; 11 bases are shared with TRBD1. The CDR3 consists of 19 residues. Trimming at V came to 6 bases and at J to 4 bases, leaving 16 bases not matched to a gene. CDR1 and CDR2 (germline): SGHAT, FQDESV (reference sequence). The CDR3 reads CASRPRGQGGPRGTGELFF. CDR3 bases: TGTGCCAGCAGGCCCAGGGGACAGGGGGGACCCCGTGGCACCGGGGAGCTGTTTTTT.

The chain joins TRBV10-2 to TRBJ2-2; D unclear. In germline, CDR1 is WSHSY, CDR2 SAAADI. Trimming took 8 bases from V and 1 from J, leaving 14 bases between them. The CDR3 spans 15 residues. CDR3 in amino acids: CASGVGRMNTGELFF. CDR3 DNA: TGCGCCAGCGGAGTCGGCCGGATGAACACCGGGGAGCTGTTTTTT.

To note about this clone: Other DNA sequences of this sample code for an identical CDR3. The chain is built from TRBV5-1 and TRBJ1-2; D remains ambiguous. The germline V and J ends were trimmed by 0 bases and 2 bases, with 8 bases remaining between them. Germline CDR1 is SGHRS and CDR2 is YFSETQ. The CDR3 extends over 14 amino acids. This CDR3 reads CASSLGQPNYGYTF. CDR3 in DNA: TGCGCCAGCAGCTTGGGGCAGCCAAACTATGGCTACACCTTC.

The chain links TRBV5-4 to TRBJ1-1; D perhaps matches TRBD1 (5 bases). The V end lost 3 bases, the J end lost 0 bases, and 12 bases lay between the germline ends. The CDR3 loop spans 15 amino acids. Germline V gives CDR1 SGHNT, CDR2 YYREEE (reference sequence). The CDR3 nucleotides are TGTGCCAGCAGCTCGCGCGGGGCTATGAACACTGAAGCTTTCTTT. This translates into CASSSRGAMNTEAFF.

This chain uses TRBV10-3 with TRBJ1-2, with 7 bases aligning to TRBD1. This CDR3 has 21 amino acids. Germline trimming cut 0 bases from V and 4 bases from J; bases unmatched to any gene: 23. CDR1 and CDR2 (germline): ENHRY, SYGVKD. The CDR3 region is CAISESFLSTHRDSIAYGYTF. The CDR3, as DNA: TGTGCCATCAGTGAGTCATTTCTCTCTACACACCGGGACAGTATTGCCTATGGCTACACCTTC.

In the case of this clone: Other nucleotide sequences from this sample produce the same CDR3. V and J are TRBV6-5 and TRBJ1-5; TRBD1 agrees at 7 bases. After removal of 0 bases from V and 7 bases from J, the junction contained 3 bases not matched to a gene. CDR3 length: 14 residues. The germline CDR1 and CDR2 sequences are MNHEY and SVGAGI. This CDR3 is CASSYSRGGQPQHF. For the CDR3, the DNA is TGTGCCAGCAGTTACTCGCGAGGGGGCCAGCCCCAGCATTTT.

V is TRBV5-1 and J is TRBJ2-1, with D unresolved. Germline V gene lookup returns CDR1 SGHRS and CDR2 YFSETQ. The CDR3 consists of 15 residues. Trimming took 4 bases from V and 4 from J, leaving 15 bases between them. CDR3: CASSPAASEYNEQFF. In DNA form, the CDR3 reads TGCGCCAGCAGCCCCGCGGCCTCCGAATACAATGAGCAGTTCTTC.